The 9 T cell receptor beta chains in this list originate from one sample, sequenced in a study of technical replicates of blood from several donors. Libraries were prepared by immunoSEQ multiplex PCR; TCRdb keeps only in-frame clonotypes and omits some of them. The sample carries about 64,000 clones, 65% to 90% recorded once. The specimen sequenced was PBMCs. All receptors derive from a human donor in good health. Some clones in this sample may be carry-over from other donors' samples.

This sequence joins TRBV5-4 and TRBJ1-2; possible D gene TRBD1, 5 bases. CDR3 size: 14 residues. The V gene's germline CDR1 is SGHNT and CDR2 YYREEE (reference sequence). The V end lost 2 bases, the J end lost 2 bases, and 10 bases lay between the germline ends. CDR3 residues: CASSLWEGNYGYTF. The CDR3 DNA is TGTGCCAGCAGCTTATGGGAGGGGAACTATGGCTACACCTTC. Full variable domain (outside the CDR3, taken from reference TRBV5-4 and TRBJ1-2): ETGVTQSPTHLIKTRGQQVTLRCSSQSGHNTVSWYQQALGQGPQFIFQYYREEENGRGNFPPRFSGLQFPNYSSELNVNALELDDSALYLCASSLWEGNYGYTFGSGTRLTVV.

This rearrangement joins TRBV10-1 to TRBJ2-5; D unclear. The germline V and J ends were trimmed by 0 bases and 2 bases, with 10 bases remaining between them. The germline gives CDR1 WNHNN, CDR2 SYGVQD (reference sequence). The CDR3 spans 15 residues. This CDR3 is CASSESAKNQETQYF. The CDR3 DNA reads TGCGCCAGCAGTGAGTCGGCAAAGAATCAAGAGACCCAGTACTTC.

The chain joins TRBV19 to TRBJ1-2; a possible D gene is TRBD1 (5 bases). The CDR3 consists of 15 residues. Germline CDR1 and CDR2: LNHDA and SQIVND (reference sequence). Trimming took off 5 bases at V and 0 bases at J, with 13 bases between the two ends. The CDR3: CASSVQARANYGYTF. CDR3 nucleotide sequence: TGTGCCAGTAGTGTACAGGCCAGAGCTAACTATGGCTACACCTTC.

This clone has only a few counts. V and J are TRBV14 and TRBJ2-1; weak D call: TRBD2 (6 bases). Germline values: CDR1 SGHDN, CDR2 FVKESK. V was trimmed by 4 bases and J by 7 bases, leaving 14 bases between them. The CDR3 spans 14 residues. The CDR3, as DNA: TGTGCCAGCAGCCTCATCGGAGGGGCAAATGAGCAGTTCTTC. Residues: CASSLIGGANEQFF. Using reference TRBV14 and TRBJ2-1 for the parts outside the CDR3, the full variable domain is EAGVTQFPSHSVIEKGQTVTLRCDPISGHDNLYWYRRVMGKEIKFLLHFVKESKQDESGMPNNRFLAERTGGTYSTLKVQPAELEDSGVYFCASSLIGGANEQFFGPGTRLTVL.

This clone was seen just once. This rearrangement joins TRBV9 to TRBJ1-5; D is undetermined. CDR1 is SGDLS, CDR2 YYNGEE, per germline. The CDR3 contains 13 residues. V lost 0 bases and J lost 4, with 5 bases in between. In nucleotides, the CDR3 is TGTGCCAGCAGCGTAGGGGCAAATCAGCCCCAGCATTTT. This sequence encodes CASSVGANQPQHF.

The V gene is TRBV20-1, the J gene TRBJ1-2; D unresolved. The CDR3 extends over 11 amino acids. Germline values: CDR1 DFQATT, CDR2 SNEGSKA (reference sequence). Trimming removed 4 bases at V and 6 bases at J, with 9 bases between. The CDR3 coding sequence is TGCAGTGCTAAATCTCCTAATGGCTACACCTTC. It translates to CSAKSPNGYTF.

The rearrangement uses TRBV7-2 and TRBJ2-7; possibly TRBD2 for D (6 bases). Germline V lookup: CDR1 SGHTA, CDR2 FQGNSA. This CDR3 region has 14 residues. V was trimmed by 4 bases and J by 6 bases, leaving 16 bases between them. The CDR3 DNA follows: TGTGCCAGCAGCTGGACCCTCGGGACTTCCGAGCAGTACTTC. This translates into CASSWTLGTSEQYF.

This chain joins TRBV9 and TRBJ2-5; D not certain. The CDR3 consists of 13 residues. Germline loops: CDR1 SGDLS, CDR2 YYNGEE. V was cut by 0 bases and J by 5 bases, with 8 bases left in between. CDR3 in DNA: TGTGCCAGCAGCGTAGCTGCCGAGGAGACCCAGTACTTC. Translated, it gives CASSVAAEETQYF.

CDR3 residues: CATTKEQLNYGYTF. As DNA, the CDR3 is TGTGCCACCACCAAAGAACAGTTGAACTATGGCTACACCTTC. The V and J genes are TRBV15 and TRBJ1-2; no clear D gene. The CDR3 covers 14 residues. Germline V gene sequence: CDR1 LNHNV, CDR2 YYDKDF (reference sequence). V was cut by 7 bases and J by 2 bases, with 14 bases left in between. The variable domain in full, with the rest retrieved from reference TRBV15 and TRBJ1-2, is DAMVIQNPRYQVTQFGKPVTLSCSQTLNHNVMYWYQQKSSQAPKLLFHYYDKDFNNEADTPDNFQSRRPNTSFCFLDIRSPGLGDTAMYLCATTKEQLNYGYTFGSGTRLTVV.